These 15 T cell receptor beta chains originate from one sample sequenced in a study of CD8 T cells in ankylosing spondylitis. Study conclusions and caveats: One TCR beta motif, made up of eight highly homologous variants, appeared characteristic of ankylosing spondylitis blood.

TCRdb fed the 5' RACE reads into MiXCR, producing one record per CDR3 protein. The sample shows 450,000 or so distinct CDR3 sequences, roughly 27% of them seen only once. These receptors lack a known antigen. The sample consisted of blood, either unsorted or a sorted T cell fraction (not recorded which). These receptors all stem from a male donor with ankylosing spondylitis.

This rearrangement joins TRBV27 to TRBJ2-4; weak D call: TRBD2 (5 bases). V shed 3 bases and J shed 5 bases, with 8 bases lying between them. The CDR3 totals 13 residues. CDR1 and CDR2 from the germline V gene are MNHEY and SMNVEV (reference sequence). The CDR3 region is CASSFIGENIQYF. DNA of the CDR3: TGTGCCAGCAGTTTTATCGGGGAAAACATTCAGTACTTC.

In DNA, the CDR3 is TGTGCCAGCAGTTACGGTACCCTGTCTCAGACCCAGTACTTC. Its translation: CASSYGTLSQTQYF. The chain uses TRBV6-5 and TRBJ2-5; D is unresolved. This CDR3 comprises 14 residues. CDR1 MNHEY and CDR2 SVGAGI come from the germline V gene. V lost 2 bases, J lost 6 bases, and 13 bases lay in between.

This clonotype has more than one count but fewer than ten. The rearrangement joins TRBV20-1 to TRBJ2-5; TRBD1 matches at 7 bases. Germline V lookup: CDR1 DFQATT, CDR2 SNEGSKA (reference sequence). The CDR3 covers 14 residues. V was pared by 3 bases and J by 9 bases, with 13 bases of the junction left unmatched. The DNA of the CDR3 is TGCAGTGCTAGTCGGGGACAGCTGCAGGGGGCCCAGTACTTC. This codes for CSASRGQLQGAQYF.

In its sample, this clonotype was seen once. The V call is TRBV12-3 or TRBV12-4, the J call TRBJ2-5; tentative D call: TRBD1 (6 bases). CDR3 length equals 17 residues. Trimming took 6 bases from V and 2 from J, leaving 22 bases between them. CDR3 coding DNA: TGTGCCAGCAGCGGTAGCCGGGACAAAAGGGGGCAAGAGACCCAGTACTTC. It specifies CASSGSRDKRGQETQYF.

This clonotype occurred a few times. The chain has TRBV9 and TRBJ2-2; 7 bases align to TRBD2. The CDR3 runs to 16 residues. The germline V gene encodes CDR1 SGDLS and CDR2 YYNGEE. After removal of 4 bases from V and 7 bases from J, the junction contained 13 bases not matched to a gene. The CDR3: CASSLPGRELIGELFF. CDR3 bases: TGTGCCAGCAGCTTGCCTGGGCGGGAGCTCATCGGGGAGCTGTTTTTT.

This clonotype has ten or more counts. The chain employs TRBV6-5 and TRBJ1-5; D gene ambiguous. Looked up from germline, CDR1 is MNHEY and CDR2 is SVGAGI. The CDR3 is made up of 13 amino acids. V was shortened by 2 bases and J by 5 bases, with 7 bases between the two germline ends. The CDR3 protein is CASSYRLDQPQHF. The CDR3 bases are TGTGCCAGCAGTTACCGCCTAGATCAGCCCCAGCATTTT.

V and J are TRBV3-1 and TRBJ1-2; D not certain. The CDR3 runs 16 residues. CDR1 is LGHDT and CDR2 is YNNKEL in the germline V gene (reference sequence). Trimming removed 0 bases from V and 2 bases from J, with 13 bases in between. The CDR3 is CASSQDSVPRNYGYTF. Here the CDR3 DNA reads TGTGCCAGCAGCCAAGATAGCGTCCCCAGGAACTATGGCTACACCTTC.

J is TRBJ2-1 and V is TRBV11-2; D possibly corresponds to TRBD2 (6 bases). Trimming took off 5 bases at V and 0 bases at J, with 17 bases between the two ends. Germline CDR1 is SGHAT and CDR2 is FQNNGV. The CDR3 runs to 17 residues. In nucleotides, the CDR3 is TGTGCCAGCAGCCCCTGGATGGGGAGGCTCTCCTACAATGAGCAGTTCTTC. This sequence encodes CASSPWMGRLSYNEQFF.

The rearrangement links TRBV5-1 to TRBJ2-2; D perhaps matches TRBD1 (5 bases). The V and J ends lost 4 bases and 3 bases respectively, with 16 bases between them. The CDR3 is made up of 16 amino acids. Germline assignment: CDR1 SGHRS and CDR2 YFSETQ. The chain's CDR3 is CASSIQGSRHTGELFF. In DNA, the CDR3 is TGCGCCAGCAGCATCCAGGGTAGCCGACACACCGGGGAGCTGTTTTTT.

The V call is TRBV12-3 or TRBV12-4, the J call TRBJ2-3, with TRBD2 as a possible D gene (6 bases). The CDR3 sequence is 15 residues long. The V end was cut by 7 bases, the J end by 0 bases, with 14 bases between. The CDR3 sequence is CASNKPEGSTDTQYF. DNA of the CDR3: TGTGCCAGCAATAAACCGGAGGGAAGCACAGATACGCAGTATTTT.

The J gene is TRBJ1-2, the V gene TRBV14, with TRBD1 matching over 7 bases. J was trimmed by 5 bases and V by 4 bases; bases with no gene match: 7. CDR1 and CDR2 from the germline V gene are SGHDN and FVKESK. The CDR3 runs to 14 residues. The CDR3: CASSPQTGTYGYTF. The CDR3 DNA sequence: TGTGCCAGCAGCCCCCAGACAGGGACTTATGGCTACACCTTC.

The chain couples TRBV29-1 to TRBJ1-3, with 7 positions matching TRBD1. CDR3 size: 14 residues. With 6 bases clipped from V and 0 bases from J, the junction kept 5 bases outside the gene matches. Germline lookup yields CDR1 SQVTM and CDR2 ANQGSEA. CDR3 nucleotides: TGCAGCGTCGGCGACAGGGCCTCTGGAAACACCATATATTTT. This translates into CSVGDRASGNTIYF.

This clonotype was recorded a few times. V is TRBV5-1 and J is TRBJ2-5; the D call may be TRBD1 or TRBD2 (5 bases each). Trimming took 0 bases from V and 7 from J, leaving 10 bases between them. Germline lookup yields CDR1 SGHRS and CDR2 YFSETQ. This CDR3 spans 13 amino acids. This CDR3 is CASSLEGRGTQYF. CDR3 sequence (DNA): TGCGCCAGCAGCTTGGAGGGACGGGGGACCCAGTACTTC.

The gene calls are TRBV27 and TRBJ2-1; 10 nucleotides align to TRBD2. The CDR3 is made up of 17 amino acids. The V gene's germline CDR1 is MNHEY and CDR2 SMNVEV (reference sequence). The junction had 14 bases not matched to a gene; V was cut back by 5 bases and J by 7 bases. The CDR3 sequence: CASSTLHAGLAWNEQFF. In DNA form, the CDR3 reads TGTGCCAGCAGTACACTTCACGCGGGACTAGCGTGGAATGAGCAGTTCTTC.

The CDR3 is CASSQDVGGGYGYTF. The CDR3 DNA sequence: TGTGCCAGCAGCCAAGATGTGGGGGGCGGCTATGGCTACACCTTC. The V gene is TRBV4-2, the J gene TRBJ1-2; a possible D gene is TRBD1 (6 bases). The CDR3 is 15 residues long. Germline V gives CDR1 LGHNA, CDR2 YNFKEQ. Trimming stripped 0 bases from V and 4 bases from J, with 12 bases between.